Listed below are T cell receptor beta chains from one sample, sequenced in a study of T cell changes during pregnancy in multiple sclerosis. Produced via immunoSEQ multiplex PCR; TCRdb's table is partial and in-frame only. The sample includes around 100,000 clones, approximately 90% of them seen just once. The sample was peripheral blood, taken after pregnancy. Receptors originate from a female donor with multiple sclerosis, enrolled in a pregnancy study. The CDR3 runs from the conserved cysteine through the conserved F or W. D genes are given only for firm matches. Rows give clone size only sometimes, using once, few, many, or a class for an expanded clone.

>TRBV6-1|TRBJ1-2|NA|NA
TGTGCCTTTCAGGGGTTAGCTTGGGGCTACACCTTC
CAFQGLAWGYTF
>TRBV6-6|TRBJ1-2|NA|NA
TGTGCCAGCAGTCATTGCCAAGGGAGAAAGACCTATGGCTACACCTTC
CASSHCQGRKTYGYTF
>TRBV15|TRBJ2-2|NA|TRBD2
TGTGCCACCAGCAGAGATAGCGGGAGTCACACCGGGGAGCTGTTTTTT
CATSRDSGSHTGELFF
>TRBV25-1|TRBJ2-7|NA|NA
TGTGCCAGCGCGGGACGCACATCCTACGAGCAGTACTTC
CASAGRTSYEQYF
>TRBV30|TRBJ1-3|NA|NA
TGTGCCTGGAATCTTAACCGGGTTGGAAACACCATATATTTT
CAWNLNRVGNTIYF
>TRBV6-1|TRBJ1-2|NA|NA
TGTGCCAGCAGTGAAGGCAGGTACTATGGCTACACCTTC
CASSEGRYYGYTF
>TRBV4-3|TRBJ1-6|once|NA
TGCGCCAGCAGCCGCAGTATGGGGGGTAGCTCCTATAATTCACCCCTCCACTTT
CASSRSMGGSSYNSPLHF
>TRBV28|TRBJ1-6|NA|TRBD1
TGTGCCAGCAGTTTAATGGGACAGGGTCCCGAGGTTTCGTTGCCACCCCTCCACTTT
CASSLMGQGPEVSLPPLHF
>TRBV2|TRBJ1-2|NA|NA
TGTGCCAGCAGCCCGGCCACCACCCCCGCGGGCGGCTACACCTTC
CASSPATTPAGGYTF
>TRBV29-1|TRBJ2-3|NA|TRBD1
TGCAGCGTTGATGGTACAGGGGGCACGGATACGCAGTATTTT
CSVDGTGGTDTQYF
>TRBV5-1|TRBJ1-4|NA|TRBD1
TGCGCCAGCAGCTTGGGACAGGGTTATGAAAAACTGTTTTTT
CASSLGQGYEKLFF
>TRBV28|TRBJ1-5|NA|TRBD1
TGTGCCAGCAGTCCTGGGACAGGGCGGGGATCGAATCAGCCCCAGCATTTT
CASSPGTGRGSNQPQHF
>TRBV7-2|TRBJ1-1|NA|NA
TGTGCCAGCAGCTTGGACAGCGGGAACACTGAAGCTTTCTTT
CASSLDSGNTEAFF
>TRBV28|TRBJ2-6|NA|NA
TGTGCCAGCAGTGCAAGACTTGGCTCTGGGGCCAACGTCCTGACTTTC
CASSARLGSGANVLTF
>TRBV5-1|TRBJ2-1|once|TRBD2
TGCGCCAGCAGTAATTCGGGAGGCTCCTACAATGAGCAGTTCTTC
CASSNSGGSYNEQFF
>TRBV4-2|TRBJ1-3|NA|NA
TGTGCCAGCAGCGACAGGATTTTAAACTCTGGAAACACCATATATTTT
CASSDRILNSGNTIYF
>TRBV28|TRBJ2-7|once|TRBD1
TGTGCCAGCAGTTTATTCGGACAGGGGGCGCAAGAGCAGTACTTC
CASSLFGQGAQEQYF
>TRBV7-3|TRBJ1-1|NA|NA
TGTGCCAGCAGCTTAGCAGGGTTGAACACTGAAGCTTTCTTT
CASSLAGLNTEAFF
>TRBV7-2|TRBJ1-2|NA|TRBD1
TGTGCCAGCAGCCCCCGGACAGGGGGAAACTATGGCTACACCTTC
CASSPRTGGNYGYTF
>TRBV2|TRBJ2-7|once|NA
TGTGCCAGCAGTAAAAACAGGGAGTACGAGCAGTACTTC
CASSKNREYEQYF
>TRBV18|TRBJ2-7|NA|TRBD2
TGTGCCAGCTCAGGGACTAGCGGGGGAGCCGCCTACGAGCAGTACTTC
CASSGTSGGAAYEQYF
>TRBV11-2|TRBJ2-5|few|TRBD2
TGTGCCAGCAGCTTAGCGGGGGCGGGGGGTTCCCGAGAGACCCAGTACTTC
CASSLAGAGGSRETQYF
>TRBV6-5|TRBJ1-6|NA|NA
TGTGCCAGCAGTTACTCGAGTCGGAGATTTAATTCACCCCTCCACTTT
CASSYSSRRFNSPLHF
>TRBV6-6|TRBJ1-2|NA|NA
TGTGCCAGCAGTAGTACCGACTATCCTAACTATGGCTACACCTTC
CASSSTDYPNYGYTF
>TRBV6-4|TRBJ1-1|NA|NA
TGTGCCAGCAGTGACTCTCGGCGGGGGGCGACTTATTCTGAAGCTTTCTTT
CASSDSRRGATYSEAFF
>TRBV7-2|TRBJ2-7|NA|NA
TGTGCCAGCAGCTTAGTACAGGGCCCCTACGAGCAGTACTTC
CASSLVQGPYEQYF
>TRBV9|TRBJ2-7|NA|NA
TGTGCCAGCAGCCCTCGACAGTCCAACTCCTACGAGCAGTACTTC
CASSPRQSNSYEQYF
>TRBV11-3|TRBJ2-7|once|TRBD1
TGTGCCAGCAGTCTCACAGGGGGCGCCGAGCAGTACTTC
CASSLTGGAEQYF
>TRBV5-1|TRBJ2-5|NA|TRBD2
TGCGCCAGCAGCTTAGAGCGGGGGGCCGCCCTCGATACCCAGTACTTC
CASSLERGAALDTQYF
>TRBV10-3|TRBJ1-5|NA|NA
TGTGCCATCAGTGAGGGGGCAGCTCGGTCTGGGAATCAGCCCCAGCATTTT
CAISEGAARSGNQPQHF
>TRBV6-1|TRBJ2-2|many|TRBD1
TGTGCCAGCAGGACAGGGGACACCGGGGAGCTGTTTTTT
CASRTGDTGELFF
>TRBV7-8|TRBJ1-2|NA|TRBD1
TGTGCCAGCAGCTCATCCGAAACAGGGGGAGCCCACTATGGCTACACCTTC
CASSSSETGGAHYGYTF